Presented here are 24 T cell receptor beta chains from one specimen sequenced in a study of beta chain features in type 1 diabetes. Findings and limits, study-wide: Researchers report that Type 1 diabetes patients had moderately but significantly shorter TCRB CDR3s across all four CD4+ subsets.

All of the isolated RNA was reverse transcribed, so expressed TCRB transcripts were sequenced. Measured with immunoSEQ multiplex PCR; TCRdb has only the in-frame clones, and not every one. The sample yields 250,000 to 300,000 clones, around 24% seen once. These receptors' antigens are unknown. Sample: naive CD4+ T cells from blood. Receptors originate from a woman in her twenties or thirties with type 1 diabetes.

Only a few counts were recorded for this clone. Other DNA sequences in the sample encode the same CDR3. The chain recombines TRBV13 with TRBJ2-7, with TRBD2 matching 7 bases. Germline values: CDR1 PRHDT, CDR2 FYEKMQ (reference sequence). Germline trimming cut 5 bases from V and 2 bases from J; bases unmatched to any gene: 6. The CDR3 is 14 residues long. CDR3 in DNA: TGTGCCAGCAGCCCACGGCGGGGGACCTACGAGCAGTACTTC. Its translation is CASSPRRGTYEQYF. Variable domain in full (rest from reference TRBV13 and TRBJ2-7): AAGVIQSPRHLIKEKRETATLKCYPIPRHDTVYWYQQGPGQDPQFLISFYEKMQSDKGSIPDRFSAQQFSDYHSELNMSSLELGDSALYFCASSPRRGTYEQYFGPGTRLTVT.

This clone was counted only a few times. The rearrangement links TRBV6-5 to TRBJ2-5, with no clear D. The CDR3 is 13 amino acids. Germline V gives CDR1 MNHEY, CDR2 SVGAGI. The V gene lost 0 bases and the J gene lost 1 base, with 3 bases spanning the gap. In DNA form, the CDR3 reads TGTGCCAGCAGTTACTCCGGCCAAGAGACCCAGTACTTC. This translates into CASSYSGQETQYF.

The rearrangement uses TRBV7-9 and TRBJ2-3, with TRBD2 identical over 11 bases. The J segment lost 5 bases and the V segment lost 4 bases, leaving 8 bases of the junction unmatched. This CDR3 has 16 residues. Germline CDR1 is SEHNR and CDR2 is FQNEAQ (reference sequence). CDR3 loop: CASSSLPLAGGDTQYF. The CDR3 DNA sequence: TGTGCCAGCAGCTCTCTACCTCTAGCGGGAGGAGATACGCAGTATTTT.

The CDR3 here is CSVEGSPRNEQYF. CDR3 coding DNA: TGCAGCGTTGAGGGCAGTCCAAGAAACGAGCAGTACTTC. The chain employs TRBV29-1 and TRBJ2-7; D is ambiguous. The germline V and J ends were trimmed by 3 bases and 5 bases, with 14 bases remaining between them. The CDR3 has 13 amino acids. Germline CDR1 reads SQVTM; CDR2 reads ANQGSEA.

This clone was observed a handful of times. V usage is TRBV6-5 and J usage is TRBJ2-7, with 7 bases that match TRBD1. The CDR3 extends over 14 amino acids. CDR1 MNHEY and CDR2 SVGAGI come from the germline V gene. After removal of 3 bases from V and 7 bases from J, the junction contained 9 bases not matched to a gene. The CDR3 bases are TGTGCCAGCAGTTATGACAGGGATGTAGGAGAGCAGTACTTC. Amino acid sequence: CASSYDRDVGEQYF.

This clone was detected only a few times. V usage is TRBV25-1 and J usage is TRBJ1-2; D uncertain. The germline V gene encodes CDR1 MGHDK and CDR2 SYGVNS. The CDR3 contains 12 residues. The germline V and J ends were trimmed by 5 bases and 7 bases, with 11 bases remaining between them. CDR3 in DNA: TGTGCCAGCAGTATCGGGTCGTTTGGCTACACCTTC. Translated: CASSIGSFGYTF.

The table lists this clone with a few counts. This chain joins TRBV15 and TRBJ2-7; D is perhaps TRBD2 (6 bases). The length of the CDR3 is 15 residues. The germline V gene encodes CDR1 LNHNV and CDR2 YYDKDF (reference sequence). V gave up 0 bases and J gave up 7 bases, with 16 bases separating them. CDR3 sequence reads: CATSRDSGEAREQYF. The CDR3 nucleotides are TGTGCCACCAGCAGAGATTCGGGAGAGGCTAGGGAGCAGTACTTC.

Only a few counts were recorded for this clone. J is TRBJ2-1 and V is TRBV29-1; TRBD2 agrees at 10 bases. This CDR3 is built from 15 residues. The V segment lost 7 bases and the J segment 1 base; nucleotides outside the gene matches: 7. Germline V gives CDR1 SQVTM, CDR2 ANQGSEA. CDR3: CSALSGRDSYNEQFF. The CDR3 DNA reads as TGCAGCGCCCTGAGCGGGAGGGATTCCTACAATGAGCAGTTCTTC.

The chain combines TRBV7-6 with TRBJ1-5; no clear D gene. V dropped 1 base and J dropped 2 bases, with 12 bases sitting between them. The CDR3 sequence is 16 residues long. Germline CDR1 SGHVS, CDR2 FNYEAQ. The CDR3, as DNA: TGTGCCAGCAGCTTAGAAGCGGGCAGCCGCAATCAGCCCCAGCATTTT. Protein sequence: CASSLEAGSRNQPQHF.

The chain employs TRBV7-2 and TRBJ2-2; tentative D call: TRBD2 (6 bases). Germline-derived CDR1 and CDR2 are SGHTA and FQGNSA. The CDR3 runs 14 residues. V shed 5 bases and J shed 5 bases, with 12 bases lying between them. The CDR3 sequence: CASSPRDFTGELFF. CDR3 in DNA: TGTGCCAGCAGCCCTAGGGACTTTACCGGGGAGCTGTTTTTT. The full variable domain, its missing parts supplied by reference TRBV7-2 and TRBJ2-2, is GAGVSQSPSNKVTEKGKDVELRCDPISGHTALYWYRQSLGQGLEFLIYFQGNSAPDKSGLPSDRFSAERTGGSVSTLTIQRTQQEDSAVYLCASSPRDFTGELFFGEGSRLTVL.

CDR3 nucleotide sequence: TGTGCCAGCAGCTCACTAGCGGGGGGAGAGACCCAGTACTTC. It codes for CASSSLAGGETQYF. This chain connects TRBV11-2 to TRBJ2-5, with TRBD2 identical over 12 bases. Germline V gene data show CDR1 as SGHAT and CDR2 as FQNNGV. After removal of 4 bases from V and 4 bases from J, the junction contained 1 base not matched to a gene. The CDR3 extends over 14 amino acids.

This chain connects TRBV7-8 to TRBJ2-2; 11 nucleotides match TRBD2. J was trimmed by 6 bases and V by 3 bases; bases with no gene match: 6. CDR3 length: 16 amino acids. Germline V gene data show CDR1 as SGHVS and CDR2 as FQNEAQ. The CDR3, as DNA: TGTGCCAGCAGCTTGGGACTAGCGGCTTTCGCCGGGGAGCTGTTTTTT. Amino acids: CASSLGLAAFAGELFF.

The table lists this clone with a few counts. The rearrangement uses TRBV30 and TRBJ1-4; TRBD1 agrees at 7 bases. The CDR3 extends over 16 amino acids. The V gene's germline CDR1 is GTSNPN and CDR2 SVGIG (reference sequence). Losses at the gene ends were 2 bases for V and 7 bases for J; bases not matched to a gene: 13. The CDR3, as DNA: TGTGCCTGGAGTCGGAATAGACAGGGATTAGGTGAAAAACTGTTTTTT. This codes for CAWSRNRQGLGEKLFF.

V gene TRBV28 combines with J gene TRBJ2-7, with 12 bases that match TRBD2. The CDR3 is made up of 17 amino acids. Per the germline V gene, CDR1 is MDHEN and CDR2 is SYDVKM. Losses at the gene ends were 5 bases for V and 2 bases for J; bases not matched to a gene: 10. The CDR3 DNA follows: TGTGCCAGCAGTCCGAGGACTAGCGGGGAGGGGACCTACGAGCAGTACTTC. Its translation: CASSPRTSGEGTYEQYF.

This rearrangement joins TRBV5-6 to TRBJ1-1; TRBD1 matches 7 bases. The CDR3 consists of 14 residues. Germline assignment: CDR1 SGHDT and CDR2 YYEEEE. V gave up 4 bases and J gave up 4 bases; unmatched junction bases: 7. This CDR3 is CASSVTGVRTEAFF. CDR3 nucleotide sequence: TGTGCCAGCAGCGTCACAGGGGTCCGCACTGAAGCTTTCTTT.

This clone was seen more than once but under ten times. V gene TRBV7-9 combines with J gene TRBJ1-2; 8 bases line up with TRBD1. Germline-derived CDR1 and CDR2 are SEHNR and FQNEAQ (reference sequence). V dropped 2 bases and J dropped 6; count of bases not matched to a gene: 8. The length of the CDR3 is 15 residues. Written as DNA, the CDR3 is TGTGCCAGCAGCTTAAACAACAGGGGGAAGAATGGCTACACCTTC. It specifies CASSLNNRGKNGYTF. Full variable domain (outside the CDR3, taken from reference TRBV7-9 and TRBJ1-2): DTGVSQNPRHKITKRGQNVTFRCDPISEHNRLYWYRQTLGQGPEFLTYFQNEAQLEKSRLLSDRFSAERPKGSFSTLEIQRTEQGDSAMYLCASSLNNRGKNGYTFGSGTRLTVV.

The V gene is TRBV5-1, the J gene TRBJ2-5; 7 positions match TRBD2. Germline lookup yields CDR1 SGHRS and CDR2 YFSETQ. This CDR3 has 14 residues. J gave up 3 bases and V 1 base, and 3 bases lay outside the gene matches. The CDR3 reads CASSLSAGEETQYF. CDR3 nucleotides: TGCGCCAGCAGCTTGAGTGCGGGAGAAGAGACCCAGTACTTC.

This clone was detected only a few times. The CDR3 DNA follows: TGTGCCAGCAGCTCAACTAGGACGGTAGAGACCCAGTACTTC. Translation gives CASSSTRTVETQYF. The V call is TRBV11-3, the J call TRBJ2-5; D might be TRBD2 (5 bases). V lost 4 bases to trimming and J lost 4 bases, with 13 bases between them. The CDR3 covers 14 residues. Germline V CDR1 and CDR2: SGHNT, YENEEA.

This sequence joins TRBV11-2 and TRBJ2-1, with 7 positions matching TRBD2. The CDR3 is made up of 17 amino acids. Germline V gene sequence: CDR1 SGHAT, CDR2 FQNNGV. Trimming took 1 base from V and 5 from J; bases not matched to a gene: 11. Here the CDR3 reads CASSLVARGSFNNEQFF. The CDR3 DNA is TGTGCCAGCAGCTTAGTGGCGCGCGGGAGTTTCAACAATGAGCAGTTCTTC.

This clone was seen a few times. J is TRBJ2-7 and V is TRBV4-1; 10 positions agree with TRBD2. Germline V gene lookup returns CDR1 MGHRA and CDR2 YSYEKL. The trim removed 5 bases at V and 0 bases at J, leaving 7 bases unmatched. The CDR3 runs to 16 residues. The CDR3 loop reads CASSTLAGGRSYEQYF. The CDR3 DNA is TGCGCCAGCAGCACGTTAGCGGGAGGTCGCTCCTACGAGCAGTACTTC.

The sample holds a few counts of this clone. This sequence joins TRBV27 and TRBJ1-1; D is ambiguous. Trimming took off 7 bases at V and 1 base at J, with 10 bases between the two ends. Germline V gene sequence: CDR1 MNHEY, CDR2 SMNVEV (reference sequence). The CDR3 runs to 13 residues. The CDR3 DNA sequence: TGTGCCAGCAATACAGCCTCGAACACTGAAGCTTTCTTT. It is translated as CASNTASNTEAFF.

In this sample, this clone turned up a few times. This chain joins TRBV9 and TRBJ2-7, with TRBD2 matching 9 bases. The CDR3 extends over 14 amino acids. CDR1 is SGDLS and CDR2 is YYNGEE in the germline V gene. V shed 9 bases, J shed 6 bases, and the junction held 13 bases outside the gene matches. For the CDR3, the DNA is TGTGCCACGAACCCGGGACTAGCAGGATTCGAGCAGTACTTC. This encodes CATNPGLAGFEQYF.

This clone turned up a few times. The V and J genes are TRBV29-1 and TRBJ2-5; 9 bases line up with TRBD1. The junction had 9 bases not matched to a gene; V was cut back by 8 bases and J by 5 bases. This CDR3 has 13 amino acids. Germline loops: CDR1 SQVTM, CDR2 ANQGSEA. CDR3 nucleotides: TGCAGCTTCGAGACAGGGGGGTTGGAGACCCAGTACTTC. This translates into CSFETGGLETQYF.

V is TRBV7-3 and J is TRBJ1-5; 7 positions match TRBD1. V dropped 2 bases and J dropped 1; count of bases not matched to a gene: 2. The CDR3 runs 15 residues. The germline V gene encodes CDR1 SGHTA and CDR2 FQGTGA. The CDR3, as DNA: TGTGCCAGCAGCTTATCAGGGGGGAGCAATCAGCCCCAGCATTTT. Translating gives CASSLSGGSNQPQHF.